The sequence of this T cell receptor (beta chain) was determined in a study of OX40 agonist ivuxolimab in advanced cancers. General study findings and limits: The authors did not determine the antigen specificity of the expanded peripheral T cells.

Sequencing used immunoSEQ multiplex PCR; TCRdb keeps in-frame clones, though not all of them. The sample consists of about 100,000 clones, around 91% of them appearing once. To note about this clone: Its antigen is unidentified.

The TCR was taken from an adult with an advanced solid tumor such as melanoma, head and neck, liver or kidney cancer. The starting material was CD4+ or CD8+ T cells sorted from blood, obtained in a trial of the OX40 agonist ivuxolimab.

CDR3 in amino acids: CASSPGNSYEQYF. DNA for the CDR3: TGCGCCAGCTCGCCAGGGAACTCCTACGAGCAGTACTTC. V gene TRBV5-1 combines with J gene TRBJ2-7, with TRBD1 as a possible D gene (5 bases). The V gene lost 7 bases and the J gene lost 0 bases, with 11 bases spanning the gap. The CDR3 extends over 13 amino acids. Germline V lookup: CDR1 SGHRS, CDR2 YFSETQ.